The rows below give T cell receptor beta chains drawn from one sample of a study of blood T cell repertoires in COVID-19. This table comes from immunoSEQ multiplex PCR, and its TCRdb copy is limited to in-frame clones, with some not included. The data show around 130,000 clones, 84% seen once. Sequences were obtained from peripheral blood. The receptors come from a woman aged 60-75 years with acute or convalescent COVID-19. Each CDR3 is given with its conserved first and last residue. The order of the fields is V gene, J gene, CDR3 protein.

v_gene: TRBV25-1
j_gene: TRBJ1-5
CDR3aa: CASSYGGDQPQHF

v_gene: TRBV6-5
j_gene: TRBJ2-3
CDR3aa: CASSYGTGNADTQYF

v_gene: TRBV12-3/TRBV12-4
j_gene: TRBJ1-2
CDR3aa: CASRCDWGYTF

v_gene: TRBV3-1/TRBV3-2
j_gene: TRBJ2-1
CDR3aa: CASSQGQAGWQFF

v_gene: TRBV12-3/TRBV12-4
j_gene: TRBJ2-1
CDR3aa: CASSFRGFVQFF

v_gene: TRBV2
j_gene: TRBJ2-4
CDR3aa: CASSANGVIAKNIQYF

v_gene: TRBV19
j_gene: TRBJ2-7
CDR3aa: CASSMGRTIYEQYF

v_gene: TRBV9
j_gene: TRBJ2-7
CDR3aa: CASSVDHRADEQYF

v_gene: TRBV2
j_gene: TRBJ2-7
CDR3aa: CASSEPGNVGNRGQYF

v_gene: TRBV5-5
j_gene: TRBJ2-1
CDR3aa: CASSFRAGGPNNEQFF

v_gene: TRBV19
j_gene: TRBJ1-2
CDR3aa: CASSIPYRDGYTF

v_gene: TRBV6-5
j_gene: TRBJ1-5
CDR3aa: CASSSQGSQPQHF

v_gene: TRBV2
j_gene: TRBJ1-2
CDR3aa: CASSEANYGYTF

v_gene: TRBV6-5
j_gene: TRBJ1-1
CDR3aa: CASSRDSSEAFF

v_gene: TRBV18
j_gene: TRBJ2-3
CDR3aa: CASSRAGGGTDTQYF

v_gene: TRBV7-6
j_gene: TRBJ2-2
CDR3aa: CASSPSGLAGTGELFF

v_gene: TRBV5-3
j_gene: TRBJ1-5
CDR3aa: CATSSAVAGPYSNQPQHF

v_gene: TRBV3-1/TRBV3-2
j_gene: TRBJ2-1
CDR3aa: CASSSTSDGVNEQFF

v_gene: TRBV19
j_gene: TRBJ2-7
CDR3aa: CASNAVGGEQYF

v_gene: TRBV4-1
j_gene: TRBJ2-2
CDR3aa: CASSRRDTDTGELFF

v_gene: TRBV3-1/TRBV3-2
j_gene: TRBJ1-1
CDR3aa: CASSPLRHTEAFF

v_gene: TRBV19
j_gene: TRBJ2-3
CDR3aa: CASKAGDTQYF

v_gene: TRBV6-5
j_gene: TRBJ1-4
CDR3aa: CASTRRRGSNEKLFF

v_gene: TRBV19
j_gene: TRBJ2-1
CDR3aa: CASSTQGAQSNEQFF

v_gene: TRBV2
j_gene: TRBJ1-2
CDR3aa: CASSEGQGYGYTF

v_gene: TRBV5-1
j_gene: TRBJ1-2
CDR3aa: CASSLGGQGNDYTF

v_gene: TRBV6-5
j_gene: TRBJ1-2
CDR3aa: CASIIQGSPNYGYTF

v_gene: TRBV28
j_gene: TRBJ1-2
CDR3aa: CASSFVVTVRESYGYTF

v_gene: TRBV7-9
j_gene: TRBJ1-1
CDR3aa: CASSFGTASGAFF

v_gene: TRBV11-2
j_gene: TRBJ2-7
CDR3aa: CASSVTRGTYEQYF

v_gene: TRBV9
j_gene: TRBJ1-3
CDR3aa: CASSVQGASGNTIYF

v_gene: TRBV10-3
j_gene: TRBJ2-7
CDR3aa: CAIGNLAEQYF

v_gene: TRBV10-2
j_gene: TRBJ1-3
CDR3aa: CASRTGGLSGNTIYF

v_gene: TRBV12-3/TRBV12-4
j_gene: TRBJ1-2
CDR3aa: CASSLIRGSGYTF

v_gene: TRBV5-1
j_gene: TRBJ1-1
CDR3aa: CASSTGTLSNTEAFF

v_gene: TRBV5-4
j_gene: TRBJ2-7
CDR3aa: CASSFGGTSYEQYF

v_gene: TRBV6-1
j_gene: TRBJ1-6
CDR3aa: CASSERTLAYNSPLHF